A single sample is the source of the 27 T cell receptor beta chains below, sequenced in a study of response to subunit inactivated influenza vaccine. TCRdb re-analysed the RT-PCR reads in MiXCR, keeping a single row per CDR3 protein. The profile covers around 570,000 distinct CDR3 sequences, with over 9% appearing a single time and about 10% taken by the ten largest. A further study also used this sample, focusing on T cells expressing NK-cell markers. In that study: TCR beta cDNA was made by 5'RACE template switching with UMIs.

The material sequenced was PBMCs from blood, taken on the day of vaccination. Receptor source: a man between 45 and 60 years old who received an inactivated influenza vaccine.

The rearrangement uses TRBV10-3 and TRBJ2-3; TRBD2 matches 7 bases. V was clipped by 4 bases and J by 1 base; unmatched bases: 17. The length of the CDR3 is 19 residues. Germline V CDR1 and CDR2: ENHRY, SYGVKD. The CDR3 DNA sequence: TGTGCCATCAGTGGCTTCGTGGTAAAGAGCGGGAAGGGCACAGATACGCAGTATTTT. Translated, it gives CAISGFVVKSGKGTDTQYF.

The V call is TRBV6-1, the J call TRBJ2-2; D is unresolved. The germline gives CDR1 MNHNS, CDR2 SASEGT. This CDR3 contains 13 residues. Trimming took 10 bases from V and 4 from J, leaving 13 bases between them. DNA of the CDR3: TGTGCCACCGCAAGGAGTTTCACCGGGGAGCTGTTTTTT. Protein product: CATARSFTGELFF.

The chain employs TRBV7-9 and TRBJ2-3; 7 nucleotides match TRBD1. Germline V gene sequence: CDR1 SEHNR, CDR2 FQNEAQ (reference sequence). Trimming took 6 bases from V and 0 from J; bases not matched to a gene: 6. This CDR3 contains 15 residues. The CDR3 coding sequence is TGTGCCAGCAGTGAACAGGGGACGAGCACAGATACGCAGTATTTT. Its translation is CASSEQGTSTDTQYF.

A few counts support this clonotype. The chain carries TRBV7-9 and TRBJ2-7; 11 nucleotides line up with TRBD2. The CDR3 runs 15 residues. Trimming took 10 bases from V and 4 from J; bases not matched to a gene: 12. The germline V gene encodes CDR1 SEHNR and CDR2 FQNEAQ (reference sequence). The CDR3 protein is CAILSGTSGNYEQYF. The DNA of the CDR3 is TGTGCCATCCTCTCCGGGACTAGCGGTAATTACGAGCAGTACTTC.

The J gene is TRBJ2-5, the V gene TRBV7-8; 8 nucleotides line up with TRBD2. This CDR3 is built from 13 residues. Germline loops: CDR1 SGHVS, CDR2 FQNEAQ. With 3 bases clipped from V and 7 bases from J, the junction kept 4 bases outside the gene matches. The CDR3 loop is CASSLSSGVTQYF. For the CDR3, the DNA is TGTGCCAGCAGCTTGAGTAGCGGGGTGACCCAGTACTTC.

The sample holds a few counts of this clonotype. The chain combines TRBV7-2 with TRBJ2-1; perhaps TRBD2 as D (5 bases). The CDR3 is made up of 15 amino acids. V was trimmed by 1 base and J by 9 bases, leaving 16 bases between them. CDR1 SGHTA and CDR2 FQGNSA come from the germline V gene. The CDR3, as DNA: TGTGCCAGCAGCTTAGTTGGACTGGTTCGAAGTGAGCAGTTCTTC. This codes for CASSLVGLVRSEQFF.

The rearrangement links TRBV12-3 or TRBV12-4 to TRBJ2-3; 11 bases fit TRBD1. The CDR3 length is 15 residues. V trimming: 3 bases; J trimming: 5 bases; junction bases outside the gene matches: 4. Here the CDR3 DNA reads TGTGCCAGCAGTTTCGGGGACAGGGGGGGAGATACGCAGTATTTT. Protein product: CASSFGDRGGDTQYF.

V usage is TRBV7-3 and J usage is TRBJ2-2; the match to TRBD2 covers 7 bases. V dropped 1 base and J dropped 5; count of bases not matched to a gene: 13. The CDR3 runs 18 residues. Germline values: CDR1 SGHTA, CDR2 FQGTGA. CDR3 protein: CASSLRPGLAVPTGELFF. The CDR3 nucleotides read TGTGCCAGCAGCTTAAGGCCTGGGCTAGCGGTACCTACCGGGGAGCTGTTTTTT.

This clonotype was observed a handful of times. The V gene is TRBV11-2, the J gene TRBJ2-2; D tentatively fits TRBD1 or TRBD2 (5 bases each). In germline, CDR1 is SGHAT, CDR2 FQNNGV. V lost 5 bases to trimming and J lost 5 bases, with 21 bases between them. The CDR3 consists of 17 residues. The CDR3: CASSRTLGPEGTGELFF. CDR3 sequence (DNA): TGTGCCAGCAGCAGAACCCTGGGCCCCGAGGGGACCGGGGAGCTGTTTTTT. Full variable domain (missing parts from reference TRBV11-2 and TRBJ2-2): EAGVAQSPRYKIIEKRQSVAFWCNPISGHATLYWYQQILGQGPKLLIQFQNNGVVDDSQLPKDRFSAERLKGVDSTLKIQPAKLEDSAVYLCASSRTLGPEGTGELFFGEGSRLTVL.

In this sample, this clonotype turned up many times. CDR3 region: CASSYRESAFF. In DNA form, the CDR3 reads TGTGCCAGTAGTTACAGGGAGTCAGCTTTCTTT. The J gene is TRBJ1-1, the V gene TRBV19; maybe TRBD1 (6 bases). The CDR3 runs 11 residues. Trimming left V 5 bases short and J 10 bases short, with 11 bases between. The V gene's germline CDR1 is LNHDA and CDR2 SQIVND (reference sequence). The variable domain in full, completed from reference TRBV19 and TRBJ1-1, reads DGGITQSPKYLFRKEGQNVTLSCEQNLNHDAMYWYRQDPGQGLRLIYYSQIVNDFQKGDIAEGYSVSREKKESFPLTVTSAQKNPTAFYLCASSYRESAFFGQGTRLTVV.

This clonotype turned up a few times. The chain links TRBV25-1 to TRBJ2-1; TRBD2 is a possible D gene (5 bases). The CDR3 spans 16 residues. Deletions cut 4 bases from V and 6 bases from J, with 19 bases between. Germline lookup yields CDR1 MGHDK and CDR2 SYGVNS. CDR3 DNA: TGTGCCAGCAGTGCCCCGGAGATAAGAGGGAGCAATGAGCAGTTCTTC. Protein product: CASSAPEIRGSNEQFF.

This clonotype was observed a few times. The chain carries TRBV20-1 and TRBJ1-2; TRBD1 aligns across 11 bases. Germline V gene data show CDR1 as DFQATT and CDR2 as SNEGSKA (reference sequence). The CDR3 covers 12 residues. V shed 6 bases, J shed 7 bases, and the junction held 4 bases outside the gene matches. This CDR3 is CSAGTGGPGYTF. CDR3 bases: TGCAGTGCCGGGACAGGGGGGCCTGGCTACACCTTC.

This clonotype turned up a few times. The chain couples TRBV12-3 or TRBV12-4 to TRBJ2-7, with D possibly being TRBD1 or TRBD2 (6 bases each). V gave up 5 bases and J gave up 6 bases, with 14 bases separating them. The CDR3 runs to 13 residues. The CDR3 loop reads CASSRNREAEQYF. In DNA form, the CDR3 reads TGTGCCAGCAGTCGGAACAGGGAGGCCGAGCAGTACTTC.

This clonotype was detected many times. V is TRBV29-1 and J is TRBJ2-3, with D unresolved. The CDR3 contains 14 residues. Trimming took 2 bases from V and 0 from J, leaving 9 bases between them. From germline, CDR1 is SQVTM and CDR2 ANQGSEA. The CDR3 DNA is TGCAGCGTTGAATATGGTGGGAGCACAGATACGCAGTATTTT. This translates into CSVEYGGSTDTQYF.

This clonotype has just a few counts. The CDR3 coding sequence is TGTGCCATCAGTGAGTCGACAGGGAGGTATCAGCCCCAGCATTTT. Amino acids: CAISESTGRYQPQHF. The V gene is TRBV10-3, the J gene TRBJ1-5; 7 bases agree with TRBD1. The length of the CDR3 is 15 residues. Germline lookup yields CDR1 ENHRY and CDR2 SYGVKD. J lost 5 bases, V lost 0 bases, and 4 bases had no gene match.

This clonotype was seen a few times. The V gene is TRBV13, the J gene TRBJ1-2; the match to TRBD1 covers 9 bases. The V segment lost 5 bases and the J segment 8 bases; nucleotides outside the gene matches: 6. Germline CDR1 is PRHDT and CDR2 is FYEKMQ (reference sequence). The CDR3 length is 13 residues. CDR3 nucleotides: TGTGCCAGCAGCGAGGGACAGGGTCACGGCTACACCTTC. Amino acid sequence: CASSEGQGHGYTF. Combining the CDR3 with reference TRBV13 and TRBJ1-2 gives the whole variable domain AAGVIQSPRHLIKEKRETATLKCYPIPRHDTVYWYQQGPGQDPQFLISFYEKMQSDKGSIPDRFSAQQFSDYHSELNMSSLELGDSALYFCASSEGQGHGYTFGSGTRLTVV.

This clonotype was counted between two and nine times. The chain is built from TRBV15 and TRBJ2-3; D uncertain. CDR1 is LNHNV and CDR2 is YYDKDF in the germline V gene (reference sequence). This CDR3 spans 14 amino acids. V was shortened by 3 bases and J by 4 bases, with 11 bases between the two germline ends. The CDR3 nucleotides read TGTGCCACCAGCAGTTTTCAGGCTTCAGATACGCAGTATTTT. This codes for CATSSFQASDTQYF.

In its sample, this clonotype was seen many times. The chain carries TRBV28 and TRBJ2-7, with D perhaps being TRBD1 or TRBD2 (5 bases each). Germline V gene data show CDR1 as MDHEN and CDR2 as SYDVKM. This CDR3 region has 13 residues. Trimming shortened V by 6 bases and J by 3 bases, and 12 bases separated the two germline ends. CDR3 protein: CASSWGRNYEQYF. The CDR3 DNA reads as TGTGCCAGCAGCTGGGGACGGAACTACGAGCAGTACTTC. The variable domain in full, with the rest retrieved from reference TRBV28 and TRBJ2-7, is DVKVTQSSRYLVKRTGEKVFLECVQDMDHENMFWYRQDPGLGLRLIYFSYDVKMKEKGDIPEGYSVSREKKERFSLILESASTNQTSMYLCASSWGRNYEQYFGPGTRLTVT.

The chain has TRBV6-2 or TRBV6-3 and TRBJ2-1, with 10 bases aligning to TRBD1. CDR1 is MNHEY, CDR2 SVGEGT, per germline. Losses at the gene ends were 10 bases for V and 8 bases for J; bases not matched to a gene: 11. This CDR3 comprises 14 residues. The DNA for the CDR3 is TGTGCCACCGAGACGACAGGGGGCGAGGATGAGCAGTTCTTC. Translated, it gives CATETTGGEDEQFF.

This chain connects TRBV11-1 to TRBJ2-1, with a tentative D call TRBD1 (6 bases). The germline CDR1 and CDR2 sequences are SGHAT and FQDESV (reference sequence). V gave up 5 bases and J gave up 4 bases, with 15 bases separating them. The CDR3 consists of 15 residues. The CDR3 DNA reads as TGTGCCAGCAGCGAAACAGGGAAGGGGTACAATGAGCAGTTCTTC. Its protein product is CASSETGKGYNEQFF.

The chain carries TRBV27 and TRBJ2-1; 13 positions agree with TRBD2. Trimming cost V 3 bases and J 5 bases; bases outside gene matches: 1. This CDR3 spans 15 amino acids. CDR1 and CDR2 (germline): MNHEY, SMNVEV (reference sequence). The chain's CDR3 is CASSFGTSGNNEQFF. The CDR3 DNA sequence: TGTGCCAGCAGTTTCGGGACTAGCGGGAACAATGAGCAGTTCTTC.

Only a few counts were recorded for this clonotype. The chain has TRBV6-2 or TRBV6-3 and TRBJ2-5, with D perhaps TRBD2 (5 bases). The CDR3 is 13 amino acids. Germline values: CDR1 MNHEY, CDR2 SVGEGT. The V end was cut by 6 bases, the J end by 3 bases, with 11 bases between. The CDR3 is CASSRVEEETQYF. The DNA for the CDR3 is TGTGCCAGCAGCCGCGTGGAGGAAGAGACCCAGTACTTC.

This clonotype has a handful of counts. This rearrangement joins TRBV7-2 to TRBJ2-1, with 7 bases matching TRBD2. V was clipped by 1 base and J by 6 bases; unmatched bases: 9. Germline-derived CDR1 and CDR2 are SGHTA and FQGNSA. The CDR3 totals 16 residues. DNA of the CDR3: TGTGCCAGCAGCTTAGTTTCGGGCGGGAGCTCCAATGAGCAGTTCTTC. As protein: CASSLVSGGSSNEQFF.

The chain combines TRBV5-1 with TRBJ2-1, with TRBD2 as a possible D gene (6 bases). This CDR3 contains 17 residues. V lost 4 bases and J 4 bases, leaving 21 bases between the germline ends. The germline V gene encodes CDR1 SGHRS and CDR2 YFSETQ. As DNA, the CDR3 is TGCGCCAGCAGCCCAAAATTAGGCGGGATGATTTACAATGAGCAGTTCTTC. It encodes CASSPKLGGMIYNEQFF.

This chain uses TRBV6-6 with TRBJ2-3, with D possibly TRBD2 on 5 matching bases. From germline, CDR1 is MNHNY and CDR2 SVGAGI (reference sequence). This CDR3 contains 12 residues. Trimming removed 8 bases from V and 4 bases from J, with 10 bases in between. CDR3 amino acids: CASGPGADTQYF. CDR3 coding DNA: TGTGCCAGCGGGCCCGGGGCAGATACGCAGTATTTT.

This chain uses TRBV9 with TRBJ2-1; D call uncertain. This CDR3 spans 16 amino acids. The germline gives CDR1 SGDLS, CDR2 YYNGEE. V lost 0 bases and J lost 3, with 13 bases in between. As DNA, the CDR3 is TGTGCCAGCAGCGTAGAGGCCCTTCCTCTCTACAATGAGCAGTTCTTC. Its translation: CASSVEALPLYNEQFF. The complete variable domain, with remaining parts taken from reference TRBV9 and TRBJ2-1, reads DSGVTQTPKHLITATGQRVTLRCSPRSGDLSVYWYQQSLDQGLQFLIQYYNGEERAKGNILERFSAQQFPDLHSELNLSSLELGDSALYFCASSVEALPLYNEQFFGPGTRLTVL.

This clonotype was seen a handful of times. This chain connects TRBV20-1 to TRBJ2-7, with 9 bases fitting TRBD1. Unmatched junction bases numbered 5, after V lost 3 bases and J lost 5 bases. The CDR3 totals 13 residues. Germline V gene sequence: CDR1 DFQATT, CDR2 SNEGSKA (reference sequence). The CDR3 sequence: CSARTGGTDEQYF. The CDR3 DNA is TGCAGTGCTAGGACAGGGGGTACGGACGAGCAGTACTTC.